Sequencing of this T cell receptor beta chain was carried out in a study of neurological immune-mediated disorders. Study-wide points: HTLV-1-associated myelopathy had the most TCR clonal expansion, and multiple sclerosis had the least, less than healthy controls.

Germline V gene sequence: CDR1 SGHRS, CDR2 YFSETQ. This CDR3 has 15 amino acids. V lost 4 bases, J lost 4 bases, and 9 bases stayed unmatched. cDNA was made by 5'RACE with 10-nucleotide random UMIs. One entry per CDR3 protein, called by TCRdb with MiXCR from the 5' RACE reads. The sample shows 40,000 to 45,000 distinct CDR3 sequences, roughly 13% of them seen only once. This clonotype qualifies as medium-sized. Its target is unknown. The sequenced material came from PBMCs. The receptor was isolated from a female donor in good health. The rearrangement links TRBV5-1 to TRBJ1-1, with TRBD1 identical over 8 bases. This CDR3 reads CASSMLDRVGTEAFF. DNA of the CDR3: TGCGCCAGCAGCATGCTGGACAGGGTCGGCACTGAAGCTTTCTTT.